This T cell receptor (beta chain) was captured by sequencing in a study of T cells expressing NK-cell markers. A 5'RACE template switching approach incorporating UMIs was used to make TCR beta cDNA. Following a re-call of the 5' RACE reads, TCRdb has one entry per CDR3 protein and lacks DNA. The table lists 550,000 to 600,000 distinct CDR3 sequences. This CDR3 contains 18 residues. Germline lookup yields CDR1 MNHNS and CDR2 SASEGT. Sequencing was done on a sample of blood T cells: a sorted CD56 or NKG2C T cell subset, CD4+ or CD8+ T cells, or bulk PBMC T cells (not recorded which). This sequence originates from a man in his late teens or twenties in good health. This chain connects TRBV6-1 to TRBJ2-3; TCRdb lists TRBD1, though no DNA is available to test this call. The CDR3 reads CASLGWWGREHRTDTQYF.